This T cell receptor beta chain originates from a study of Ad26.COV2.S vaccination and SARS-CoV-2 variants. Measured with immunoSEQ multiplex PCR; TCRdb has only the in-frame clones, and not every one. The sample records hundreds of thousands of clones, under 90% being singletons. The CDR3 is 15 residues long. With V trimmed by 4 bases and J by 7 bases, 11 bases remained unmatched. Germline CDR1 and CDR2: SGHNT and YYREEE (reference sequence). Treatment given: roughly 19 received Ad26.COV2.S at low or high dose, single or two shots; about 5 received placebo; per-sample allocation not given. Repertoires come from day 63 after the first vaccine or placebo injection.

The receptor was isolated from a person aged 18-65 years who received the Ad26.COV2.S COVID-19 vaccine or a placebo. The sample was peripheral blood, taken in a trial of Ad26.COV2.S vaccine versus placebo. V and J are TRBV5-4 and TRBJ1-1; 9 nucleotides line up with TRBD1. The DNA for the CDR3 is TGTGCCAGCAGCCAGGGGGAGACAGGGGGAATTGAAGCTTTCTTT. Protein: CASSQGETGGIEAFF.